The T cell receptor beta chain under discussion was sequenced for a study of T-cell reconstitution after alpha-beta-depleted transplantation in children (dated by TCRdb to between 2015 and 2016). In terms of the full investigation: The study quantitatively tracked T-cell immune reconstitution after TCRalphabeta/CD19-depleted allogeneic hematopoietic cell transplantation in children using TCR repertoire profiling.

The treatment or condition label, read with the paper, signifies: allogeneic hematopoietic cell transplantation with graft depleted of TCRalphabeta T cells and CD19 B cells. The transplant recipients were children given TCRalphabeta/CD19-depleted allogeneic hematopoietic cell grafts. Library preparation employed PCR. The listed sequencing device is Illumina HiSeq 2500. To normalize quantification of the TCRbeta repertoire, the TCR libraries were built with molecular barcoding that relied on unique molecular identifiers. TCRdb reran the public reads through fastp at Q25 and MiXCR, keeping productive beta chains. Duplicate CDR3 protein sequences are folded into a single record with the most common DNA and genes. Recorded for this sample are more than 500,000 distinct CDR3 sequences; over 10% of them occurred a single time. 14% of the sample lies in the top ten. The paper's findings and limits, for the study overall: Over subsequent months, a decline in hyperexpanded clone frequencies was noted, and after one year, T-cell counts and TCRbeta diversity were mostly ascribed to newly produced T cells. Apparently early alphabetaT-cell count recovery about two months after transplant reportedly relied on only several hundred rapidly expanded clones derived from non-depleted graft cells. In some patients, the high TCRbeta diversity seen at day 60 was put down to recipient T cells and intrathymic progenitors that had survived conditioning.

The V end loses 4 bases and the J end loses 7 bases, and a stretch of 10 bases separates them. The CDR3 goes from the cysteine to the phenylalanine over 12 residues. The kept DNA is CDR3 alone, 36 bases in frame from the first base. CDR1 and CDR2 are read off the germline V gene as SGHNT and YENEEA. Points on this clonotype: Its antigen has not been determined. There are no base qualities to consult, and no much larger clone falls within one base.

Sequenced here: PBMCs, mostly from graft donor cells, sampled 180 days after TCRalphabeta/CD19-depleted stem cell transplant. The chain uses TRBV11-3 and TRBJ1-1, with no D gene named confidently. This sequence originates from a female patient aged 2 to 10 who had a stem cell transplant for aplastic anemia, so the T cells may come from the graft donor. The CDR3 loop reads CASSSELGEAFF. The sequenced DNA is TGTGCCAGCAGCTCGGAACTAGGTGAAGCTTTCTTT.